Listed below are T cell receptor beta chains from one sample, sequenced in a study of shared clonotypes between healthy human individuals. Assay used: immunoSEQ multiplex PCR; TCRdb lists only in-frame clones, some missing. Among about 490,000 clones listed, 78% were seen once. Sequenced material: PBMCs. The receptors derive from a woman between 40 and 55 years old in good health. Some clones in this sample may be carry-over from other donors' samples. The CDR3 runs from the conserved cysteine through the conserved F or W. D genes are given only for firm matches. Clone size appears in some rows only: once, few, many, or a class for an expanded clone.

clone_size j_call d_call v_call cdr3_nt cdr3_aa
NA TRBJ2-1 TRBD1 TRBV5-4 TGTGCCAGCAGCACTGGACAGGGGGCAACGAATGAGCAGTTCTTC CASSTGQGATNEQFF
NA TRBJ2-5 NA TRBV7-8 TGTGCCAGCAGCGCCAGGGGAGAAAGACAAGAGACCCAGTACTTC CASSARGERQETQYF
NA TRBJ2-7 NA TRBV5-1 TGCGCCAGCAGCTTTGACGGCTCCTACGAGCAGTACTTC CASSFDGSYEQYF
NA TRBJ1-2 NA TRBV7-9 TGTGCCAGCAGCTTAGATGTGACAGGAGATGGCTACACCTTC CASSLDVTGDGYTF
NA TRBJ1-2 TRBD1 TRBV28 TGTGCCAGCAGTTTATTCGGAGGACAGGGGGCCTATGGCTACACCTTC CASSLFGGQGAYGYTF
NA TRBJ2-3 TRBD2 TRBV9 TGTGCCAGCAGCGTAGATACTAGCGGGAGGGTCGCAGATACGCAGTATTTT CASSVDTSGRVADTQYF
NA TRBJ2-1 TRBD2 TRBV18 TGTGCCAGCTCACCCCGGGGTAGCGGGAGTAGGGCTGAGCAGTTCTTC CASSPRGSGSRAEQFF
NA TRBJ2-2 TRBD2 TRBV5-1 TGCGCCAGCAGCCCCGGACTAGCGGGGAACACCGGGGAGCTGTTTTTT CASSPGLAGNTGELFF
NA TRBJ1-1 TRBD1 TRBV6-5 TGTGCCAGCAGTCCCGACAGGGGGCGCACTGAAGCTTTCTTT CASSPDRGRTEAFF
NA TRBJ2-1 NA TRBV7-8 TGTGCCAGCAGCTTAGCGGCTAGCCAGCAGTTCTTC CASSLAASQQFF
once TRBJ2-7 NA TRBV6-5 TGTGCCAGCAGTTACGCGGGGCCCTACGAGCAGTACTTC CASSYAGPYEQYF
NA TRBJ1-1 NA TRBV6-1 TGTGCCAGCAGTGAATCACTTTCGTTGGGGGGGAACACTGAAGCTTTCTTT CASSESLSLGGNTEAFF
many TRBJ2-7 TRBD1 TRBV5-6 TGTGCCAGCAGCTTTCCTACAGGGGGGCAGTACTTC CASSFPTGGQYF
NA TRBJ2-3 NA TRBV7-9 TGTGCCAGCAGCTTAAGCGGTTCCACAGATACGCAGTATTTT CASSLSGSTDTQYF
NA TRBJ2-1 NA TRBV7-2 TGTGCCAGCAGCTCACGGACCAGGAGCTCCTACAATGAGCAGTTCTTC CASSSRTRSSYNEQFF
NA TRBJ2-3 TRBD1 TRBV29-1 TGCAGCGCAGGACAGGGAAGTGCAGATACGCAGTATTTT CSAGQGSADTQYF
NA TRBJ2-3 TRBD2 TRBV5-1 TGCGCCAGCAGCCGGGGACTAGAAAACACAGATACGCAGTATTTT CASSRGLENTDTQYF
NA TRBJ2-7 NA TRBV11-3 TGTGCCAGCAGCCTGGGGACCGGCGGATACGAGCAGTACTTC CASSLGTGGYEQYF
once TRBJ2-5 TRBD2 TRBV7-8 TGTGCCAGCAGCTTAGGACTAGCGGGGCAAGAGACCCAGTACTTC CASSLGLAGQETQYF
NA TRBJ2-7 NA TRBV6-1 TGTGCCAGCAGTGAAGAGGGGGTTTCCTACGAGCAGTACTTC CASSEEGVSYEQYF
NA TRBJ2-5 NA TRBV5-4 TGTGCCAGCAGCAGGGACGTAGAAGAGACCCAGTACTTC CASSRDVEETQYF
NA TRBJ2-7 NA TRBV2 TGTGCCAGCAGTGGACTTGCCGGGACCGTCTCCTACGAGCAGTACTTC CASSGLAGTVSYEQYF
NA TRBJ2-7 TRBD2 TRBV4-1 TGCGCCAGCAGCCCTAGCGGTGCCACCTACGAGCAGTACTTC CASSPSGATYEQYF
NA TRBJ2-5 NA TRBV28 TGTGCCAGCAGTTTATTAACCCATGAGCCGGATTCTAAAGAGACCCAGTACTTC CASSLLTHEPDSKETQYF
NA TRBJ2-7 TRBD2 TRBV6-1 TGTGCCAGCAGTGTTAGCGGGAGGGTGTACGAGCAGTACTTC CASSVSGRVYEQYF
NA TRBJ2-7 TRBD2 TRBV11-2 TGTGCCAGCAGCTTCCCTTGGCGAGCGGGAGGCCACTATTACGAGCAGTACTTC CASSFPWRAGGHYYEQYF
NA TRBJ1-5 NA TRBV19 TGTGCCAGTAGCGACAGAGCTTATAGCAATCAGCCCCAGCATTTT CASSDRAYSNQPQHF
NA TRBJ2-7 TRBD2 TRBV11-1 TGTGCCAGCAGCTTCGGGACTAGCGCAACCTACGAGCAGTACTTC CASSFGTSATYEQYF
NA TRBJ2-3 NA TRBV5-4 TGTGCCAGCAGCTCTTTAACAGATACGCAGTATTTT CASSSLTDTQYF
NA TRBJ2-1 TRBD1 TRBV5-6 TGTGCCAGCAGCTTACAGGGGCCAGCCGCTGAGCAGTTCTTC CASSLQGPAAEQFF
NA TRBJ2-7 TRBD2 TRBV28 TGTGCCAGCAGTTCGGGCCGGGAGGTACCCTCCTACGAGCAGTACTTC CASSSGREVPSYEQYF
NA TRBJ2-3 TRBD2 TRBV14 TGTGCCAGCAGCCAACTAGCGGGAGTCACAGATACGCAGTATTTT CASSQLAGVTDTQYF
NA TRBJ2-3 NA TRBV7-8 TGTGCCAGCAGCTTAGTGGGCGGGGCAAGCACAGATACGCAGTATTTT CASSLVGGASTDTQYF
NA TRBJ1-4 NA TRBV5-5 TGTGCCAGCAGCTTGGCCCCTGGCGGGCCCAGTAATGAAAAACTGTTTTTT CASSLAPGGPSNEKLFF
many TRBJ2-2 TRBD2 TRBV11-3 TGTGCCAGCAGCCCCGGGTCGAGCGGGAGGGCTGCCGGGGAGCTGTTTTTT CASSPGSSGRAAGELFF
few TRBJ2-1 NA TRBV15 TGTGCCACCAGCAGAGATCACAGGGAGGCCCCTTTTCTGAATGAGCAGTTCTTC CATSRDHREAPFLNEQFF
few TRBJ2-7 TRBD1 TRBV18 TGTGCCAGCTCCGCCGGACAGGGCACCTACGAGCAGTACTTC CASSAGQGTYEQYF
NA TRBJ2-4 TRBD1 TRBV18 TGTGCCAGCTCACACCCGGGACAGAAAAACATTCAGTACTTC CASSHPGQKNIQYF
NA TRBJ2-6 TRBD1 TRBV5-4 TGTGCCAGCAGCCTACAGGGGTCAGGGGCCAACGTCCTGACTTTC CASSLQGSGANVLTF
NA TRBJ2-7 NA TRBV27 TGTGCCAGCAGTGGGCAGCCCGGGCCCTACGAGCAGTACTTC CASSGQPGPYEQYF
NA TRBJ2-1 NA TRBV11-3 TGTGCCAGCAGCTTAGACGGGGGCGGGATGGGGAATGAGCAGTTCTTC CASSLDGGGMGNEQFF
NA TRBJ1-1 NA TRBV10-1 TGCGCCAGCAGTGAGTCTAGCATACTCAACACTGAAGCTTTCTTT CASSESSILNTEAFF